This T cell receptor (beta chain) was sequenced for a study of regulatory T cells in long-lasting Graves disease. This clonotype was seen many times. Antigen unknown. Per germline, CDR1 LNHDA and CDR2 SQIVND (reference sequence). The CDR3 runs to 13 residues. V was trimmed by 6 bases and J by 6 bases, leaving 15 bases between them. This sample's time point: newly diagnosed GD, antithyroid drugs for less than 3 months. The TCR library was made from RNA that had been extracted from PBMCs in TRIzol. iRepertoire HTBI primers and Arm-PCR of CDR3 regions built TCR beta libraries. TCRdb passed the multiplex PCR reads through MiXCR, listing each CDR3 protein once. In the table there are about 220,000 distinct CDR3 sequences, roughly 19% of which are singletons. General study findings and limits: Persistent Graves' patients possessed reduced TCR diversity relative to recently diagnosed ones.

The data were also submitted as part of a second study, on T cells in Graves' hyperthyroidism and ophthalmopathy. As that study records: The hyperthyroidism was newly diagnosed and had lasted under 2 months; the patients were aged 18 to 65.

The clonotype was recovered from a woman aged 30 to 39 with Graves disease. The V call is TRBV19, the J call TRBJ2-7; maybe TRBD2 (6 bases). Specimen: peripheral blood mononuclear cells (PBMCs), collected at new diagnosis, from a patient treated with antithyroid drugs. In DNA, the CDR3 is TGTGCCAGTAGCCCCGGCGGGGTCTCCGAGCAGTACTTC. Translation gives CASSPGGVSEQYF.